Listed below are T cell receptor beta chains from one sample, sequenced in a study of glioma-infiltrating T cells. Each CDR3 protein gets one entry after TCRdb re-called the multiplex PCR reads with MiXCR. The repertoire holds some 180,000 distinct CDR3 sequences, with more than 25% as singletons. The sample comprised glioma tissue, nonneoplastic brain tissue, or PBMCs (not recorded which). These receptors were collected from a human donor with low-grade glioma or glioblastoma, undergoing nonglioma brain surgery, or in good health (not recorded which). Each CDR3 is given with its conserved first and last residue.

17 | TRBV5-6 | CASSLPGQGTTRNEQFF
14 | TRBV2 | CASSEIGLAGAQYF
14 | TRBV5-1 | CASSPGTEGSGYTF
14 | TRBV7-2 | CASSLVAVQYEQYF
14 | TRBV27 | CASKPGQGFYEQYF
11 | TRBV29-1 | CSVDLGSEQYF
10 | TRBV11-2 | CASSPLEQYF
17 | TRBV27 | CASSLRGSFVTNEKLFF
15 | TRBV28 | CAGGTSGTPTDTQYF
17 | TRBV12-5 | CASGSTSGRKGADTQYF
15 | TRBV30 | CAWSEGTALNQPQHF
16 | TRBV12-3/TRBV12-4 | CASSFYTQGPNTEAFF
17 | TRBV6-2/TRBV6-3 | CASSYFGGQSSYNEQFF
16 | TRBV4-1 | CASSPWTEGRADTQYF
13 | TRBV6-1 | CASLVISTGELFF
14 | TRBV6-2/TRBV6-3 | CASSYPGQNQPQHF
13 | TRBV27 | CASSQQGYGELFF
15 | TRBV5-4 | CASSNAGEGSQPQHF
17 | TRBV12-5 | CASGLVLALRGNNEQFF
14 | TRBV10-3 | CAIRRQGNTGELFF
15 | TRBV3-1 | CASSRGGGGLSEQYF
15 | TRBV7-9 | CASSLVSPGSYEQYF
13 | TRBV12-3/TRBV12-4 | CASTLGTGYGYTF
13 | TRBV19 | CASSVSGDQPQHF
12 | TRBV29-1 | CSVEPDKGGYTF
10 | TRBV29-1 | CSVSIPEAFF
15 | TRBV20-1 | CSALPEGGLRDEQYF
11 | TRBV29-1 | CSVVGNTEAFF
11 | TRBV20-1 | CSASNSYEQYF
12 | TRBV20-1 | CSGSSDSDEQYF
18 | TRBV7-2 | CASSLAGFGIGGGDTIYF
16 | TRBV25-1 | CASSESSGQTQETQYF
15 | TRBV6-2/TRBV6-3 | CASSSTGTGDEKLFF
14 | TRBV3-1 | CASSQGVTGYGYTF
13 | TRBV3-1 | CASSHGGSYEQYF
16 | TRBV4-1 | CASSQGGLVGYNEQFF
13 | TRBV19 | CASSILGPPEAFF
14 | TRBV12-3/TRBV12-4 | CATAPGGSLYGYTF
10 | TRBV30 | CACYINEQFF
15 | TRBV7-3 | CASSPGALSYNEQFF
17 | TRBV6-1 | CASSNPSHRGQYYEQYF